The present T cell receptor beta chain was sequenced within a study of shared clonotypes between healthy human individuals. The study drew all its donors from Caucasian adults living in Nashville, Tennessee. TCRdb's table, derived via immunoSEQ multiplex PCR, lists solely in-frame clones and lacks some. The sample includes about 1,500,000 clones, around 97% seen only once; the top ten take 1% to 1.5%. Germline V gene sequence: CDR1 SQVTM, CDR2 ANQGSEA. V lost 6 bases, J lost 2 bases, and 15 bases lay in between. This CDR3 has 14 residues. Sample: naive CD4+ T cells sorted from blood. Subset given: CD45RA+ positively selected. This clonotype was sampled from a man younger than 40 in good health. The chain joins TRBV29-1 to TRBJ2-3, with a possible D match to TRBD2 (5 bases). The CDR3 loop is CSVYWGRDTDTQYF. CDR3 nucleotides: TGCAGCGTCTATTGGGGTCGGGACACAGATACGCAGTATTTT.